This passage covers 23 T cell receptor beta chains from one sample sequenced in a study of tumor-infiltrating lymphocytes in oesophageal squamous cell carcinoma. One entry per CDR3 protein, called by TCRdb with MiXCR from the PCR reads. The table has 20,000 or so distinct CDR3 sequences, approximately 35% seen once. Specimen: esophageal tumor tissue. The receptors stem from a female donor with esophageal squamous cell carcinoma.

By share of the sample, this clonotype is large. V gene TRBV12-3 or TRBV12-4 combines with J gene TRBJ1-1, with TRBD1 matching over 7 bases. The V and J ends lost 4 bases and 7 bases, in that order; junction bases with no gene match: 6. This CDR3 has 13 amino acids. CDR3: CASSWTGSGEAFF. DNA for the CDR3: TGTGCCAGCAGTTGGACAGGATCAGGTGAAGCTTTCTTT.

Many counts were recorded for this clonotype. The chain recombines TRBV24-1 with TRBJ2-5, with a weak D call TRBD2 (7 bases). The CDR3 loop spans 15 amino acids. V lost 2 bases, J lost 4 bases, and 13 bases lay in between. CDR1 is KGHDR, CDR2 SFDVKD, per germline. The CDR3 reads CATSDWGGPGETQYF. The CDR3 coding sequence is TGTGCCACCAGTGATTGGGGGGGGCCAGGAGAGACCCAGTACTTC.

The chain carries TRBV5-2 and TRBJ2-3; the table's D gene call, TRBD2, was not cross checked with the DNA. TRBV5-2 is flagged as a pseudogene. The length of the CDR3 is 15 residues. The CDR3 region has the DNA TGTGCCAGCAGCATCGAGCGGGGGGGCCCAGATACGCAGTATTTT. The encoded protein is CASSIERGGPDTQYF.

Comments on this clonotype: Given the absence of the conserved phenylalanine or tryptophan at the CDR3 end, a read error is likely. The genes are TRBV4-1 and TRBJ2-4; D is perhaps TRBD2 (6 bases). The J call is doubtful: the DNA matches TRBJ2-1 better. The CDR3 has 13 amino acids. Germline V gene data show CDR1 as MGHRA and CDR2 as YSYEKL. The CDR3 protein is CASSLTSSYEQFL. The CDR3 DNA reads TGCGCCAGCAGCCTAACTAGCTCCTACGAGCAGTTCTTA.

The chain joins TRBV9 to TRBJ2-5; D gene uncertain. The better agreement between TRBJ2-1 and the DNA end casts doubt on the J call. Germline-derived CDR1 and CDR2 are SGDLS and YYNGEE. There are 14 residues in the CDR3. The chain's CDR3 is CASSVAGRQNEQFF. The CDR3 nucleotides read TGTGCCAGCAGCGTAGCTGGCAGGCAGAATGAGCAGTTCTTC.

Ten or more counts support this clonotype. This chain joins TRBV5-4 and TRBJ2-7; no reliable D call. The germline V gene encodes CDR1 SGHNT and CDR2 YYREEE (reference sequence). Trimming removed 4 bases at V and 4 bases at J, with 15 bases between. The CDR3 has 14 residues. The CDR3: CASSNSDESYEQYF. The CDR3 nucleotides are TGTGCCAGCAGCAATTCCGATGAGTCTTACGAGCAGTACTTC.

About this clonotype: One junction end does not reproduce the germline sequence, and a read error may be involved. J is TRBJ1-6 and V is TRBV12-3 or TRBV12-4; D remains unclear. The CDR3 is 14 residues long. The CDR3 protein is CASSWEGFDSPLHF. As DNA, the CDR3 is TGTGCCAGCAGTTGGGAGGGTTTTGATTCACCCCTCCACTTC.

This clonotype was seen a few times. The CDR3 spells CASRLDSYNEQYF. CDR3 in DNA: TGTGCCAGCAGGCTAGATTCCTACAATGAGCAGTACTTC. The chain combines TRBV27 with TRBJ2-1, with D uncertain. Gene TRBJ2-7 matches the end of the DNA better, so the J call may be wrong. Germline lookup yields CDR1 MNHEY and CDR2 SMNVEV (reference sequence). The CDR3 has 13 residues.

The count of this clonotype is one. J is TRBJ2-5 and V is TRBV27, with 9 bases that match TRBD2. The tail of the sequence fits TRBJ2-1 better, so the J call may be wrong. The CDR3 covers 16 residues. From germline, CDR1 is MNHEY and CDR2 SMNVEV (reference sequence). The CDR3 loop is CASSSPGAGGDNEQFF. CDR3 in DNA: TGTGCCAGCAGTTCCCCGGGCGCGGGAGGGGACAATGAGCAGTTCTTC.

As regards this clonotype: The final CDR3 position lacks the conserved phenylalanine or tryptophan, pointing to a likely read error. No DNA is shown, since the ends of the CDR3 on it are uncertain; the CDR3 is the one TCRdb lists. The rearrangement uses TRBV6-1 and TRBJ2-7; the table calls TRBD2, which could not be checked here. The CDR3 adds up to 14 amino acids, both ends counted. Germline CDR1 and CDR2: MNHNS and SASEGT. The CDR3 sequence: CASRAGLIIHPSTS.

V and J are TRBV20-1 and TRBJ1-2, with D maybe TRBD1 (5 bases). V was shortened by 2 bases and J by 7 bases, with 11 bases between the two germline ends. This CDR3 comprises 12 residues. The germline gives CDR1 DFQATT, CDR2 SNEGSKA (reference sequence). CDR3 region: CSARRGAGGYTF. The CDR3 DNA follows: TGCAGTGCTAGACGGGGCGCGGGTGGCTACACCTTC.

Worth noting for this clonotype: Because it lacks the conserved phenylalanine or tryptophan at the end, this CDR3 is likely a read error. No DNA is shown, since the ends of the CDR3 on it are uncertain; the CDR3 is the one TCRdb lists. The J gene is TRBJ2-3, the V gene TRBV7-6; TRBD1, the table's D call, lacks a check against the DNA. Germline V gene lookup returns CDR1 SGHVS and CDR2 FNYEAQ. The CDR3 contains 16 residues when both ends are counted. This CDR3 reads CASSIEQGHYGYTFGP.

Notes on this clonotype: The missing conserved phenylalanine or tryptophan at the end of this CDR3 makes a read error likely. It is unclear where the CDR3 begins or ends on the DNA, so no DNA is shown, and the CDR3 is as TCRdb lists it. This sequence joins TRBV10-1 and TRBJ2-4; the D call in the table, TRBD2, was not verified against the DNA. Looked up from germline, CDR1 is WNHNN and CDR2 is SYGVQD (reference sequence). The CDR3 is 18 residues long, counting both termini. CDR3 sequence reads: CASSRQIALGDSPLHFGN.

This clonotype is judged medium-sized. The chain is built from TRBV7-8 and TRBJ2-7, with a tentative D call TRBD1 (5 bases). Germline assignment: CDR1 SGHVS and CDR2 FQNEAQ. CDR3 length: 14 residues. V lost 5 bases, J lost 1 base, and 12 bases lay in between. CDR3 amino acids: CASSVGHLSYEQYF. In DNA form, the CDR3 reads TGTGCCAGCAGCGTTGGACACCTGTCCTACGAGCAGTACTTC.

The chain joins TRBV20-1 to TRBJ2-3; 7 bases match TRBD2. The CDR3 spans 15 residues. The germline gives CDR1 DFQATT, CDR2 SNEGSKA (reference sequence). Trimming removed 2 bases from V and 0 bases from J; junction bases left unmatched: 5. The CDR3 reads CSARKSSGSTDTQYF. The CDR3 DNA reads TGCAGTGCTAGAAAGTCTAGCGGAAGCACAGATACGCAGTATTTT.

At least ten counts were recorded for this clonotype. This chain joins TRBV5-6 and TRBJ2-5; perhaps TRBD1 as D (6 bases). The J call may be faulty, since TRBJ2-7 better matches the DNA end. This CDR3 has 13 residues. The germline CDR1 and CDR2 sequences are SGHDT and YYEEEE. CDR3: CASSLQGLGEQYF. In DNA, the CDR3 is TGTGCCAGCAGCTTGCAGGGGTTGGGCGAGCAGTACTTC.

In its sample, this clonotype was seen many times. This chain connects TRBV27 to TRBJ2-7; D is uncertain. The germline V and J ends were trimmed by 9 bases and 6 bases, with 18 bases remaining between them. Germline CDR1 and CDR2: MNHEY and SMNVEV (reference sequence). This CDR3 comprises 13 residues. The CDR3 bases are TGTGCCAGTTCGTTCGGAGCCTCTGCCGAGCAGTACTTC. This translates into CASSFGASAEQYF.

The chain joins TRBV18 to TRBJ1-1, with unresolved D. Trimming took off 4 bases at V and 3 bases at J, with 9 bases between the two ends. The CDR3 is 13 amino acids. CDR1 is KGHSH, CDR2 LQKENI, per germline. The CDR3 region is CASSRVGDTEAFF. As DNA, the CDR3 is TGTGCCAGCTCACGGGTGGGCGACACTGAAGCTTTCTTT.

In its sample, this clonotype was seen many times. CDR3 coding DNA: TGTGCCAGCAGTAACCCCGTCTACACAGATACGCAGTACTTC. Its protein product is CASSNPVYTDTQYF. The chain joins TRBV12-3 or TRBV12-4 to TRBJ2-5; D not certain. This CDR3 is 14 amino acids long. V dropped 5 bases and J dropped 11 bases, with 21 bases sitting between them.

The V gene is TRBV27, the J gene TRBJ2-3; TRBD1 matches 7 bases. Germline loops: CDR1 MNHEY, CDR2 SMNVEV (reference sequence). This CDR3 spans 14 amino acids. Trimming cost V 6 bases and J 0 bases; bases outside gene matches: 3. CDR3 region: CASRRQGSTDTQYF. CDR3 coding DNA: TGTGCCAGCAGGAGACAGGGTAGCACAGATACGCAGTATTTT.

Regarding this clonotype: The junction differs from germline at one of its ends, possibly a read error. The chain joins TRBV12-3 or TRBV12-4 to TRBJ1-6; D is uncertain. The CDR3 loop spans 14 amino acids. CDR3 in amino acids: CASSYGGSGYEQYF. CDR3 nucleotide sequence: TGTGCCAGCAGTTATGGCGGGAGCGGCTACGAGCAGTACTTT.

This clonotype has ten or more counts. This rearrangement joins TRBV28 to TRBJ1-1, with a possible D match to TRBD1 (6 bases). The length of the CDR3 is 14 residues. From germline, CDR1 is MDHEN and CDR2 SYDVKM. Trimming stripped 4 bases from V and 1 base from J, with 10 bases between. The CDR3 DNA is TGTGCCAGCAGTTACACAGGGCCGAACACTGAAGCTTTCTTT. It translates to CASSYTGPNTEAFF.

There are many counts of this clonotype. This chain's CDR3 is CATSGTGVADTQYF. CDR3 sequence (DNA): TGTGCCACATCCGGGACAGGGGTTGCAGATACGCAGTATTTT. The chain employs TRBV10-3 and TRBJ2-3; TRBD1 agrees at 10 bases. J gave up 4 bases and V 10 bases, and 8 bases lay outside the gene matches. The CDR3 runs 14 residues. Germline values: CDR1 ENHRY, CDR2 SYGVKD.